A selection of T cell receptor beta chains follows, all from one sample in a study of control samples from healthy donors and cancer patients. Libraries were prepared by immunoSEQ multiplex PCR; TCRdb keeps only in-frame clonotypes and omits some of them. The data show some 100,000 clones, 80% to 90% seen once. Sample: blood. These receptor sequences come from a woman in her forties or fifties in good health. The CDR3 runs from the conserved cysteine through the conserved F or W. The D gene is left open where the match is weak. Clone size appears in some rows only: once, few, many, or a class for an expanded clone.

V gene	clone size	D gene	J gene	CDR3 DNA	CDR3 protein
TRBV11-2	-	-	TRBJ2-3	TGTGCCAGCAGCTTAGGTTTCACGCAAACAGATACGCAGTATTTT	CASSLGFTQTDTQYF
TRBV29-1	-	TRBD2	TRBJ2-7	TGCAGCGTGACGGGGGGAAGCTCCTACGAGCAGTACTTC	CSVTGGSSYEQYF
TRBV10-2	-	TRBD1	TRBJ2-7	TGCGCCAGCAGTGAGTACGGGACAGGGTCCTACGAGCAGTACTTC	CASSEYGTGSYEQYF
TRBV2	-	TRBD1	TRBJ2-2	TGTGCCAGCAGGACAGGGGCTTTTACCGGGGAGCTGTTTTTT	CASRTGAFTGELFF
TRBV5-5	-	TRBD1	TRBJ2-5	TGTGCCAGCAGCTTGGATACAGGGGGTGGTGAGACCCAGTACTTC	CASSLDTGGGETQYF
TRBV10-1	-	-	TRBJ1-1	TGCGCCAGCAGTGAGTCCCCCGGGAACACTGAAGCTTTCTTT	CASSESPGNTEAFF
TRBV19	-	-	TRBJ1-6	TGTGCCAGCACCAGGGGAGGCTCCTATAATTCACCCCTCCACTTT	CASTRGGSYNSPLHF
TRBV24-1	-	-	TRBJ2-5	TGTGCCACCAGGGGCACCGCCGTGGAGACCCAGTACTTC	CATRGTAVETQYF
TRBV5-1	-	-	TRBJ1-1	TGCGCCAGCAGCTTGAATGAGTGGGTGGGCACTGAAGCTTTCTTT	CASSLNEWVGTEAFF
TRBV6-5	few	-	TRBJ1-2	TGTGCCAGCGCCCCGGACAGCAACTATGGCTACACCTTC	CASAPDSNYGYTF
TRBV7-9	-	TRBD2	TRBJ2-1	TGTGCCAGCAGCTTTACTAGCGGGAGGGAAAATGAGCAGTTCTTC	CASSFTSGRENEQFF
TRBV19	-	TRBD2	TRBJ2-1	TGTGCCAGTAGCCGAGGTAGCGGGGGGTTCTACAATGAGCAGTTCTTC	CASSRGSGGFYNEQFF
TRBV2	-	-	TRBJ1-5	TGTGCCAGCAGTGCCTCTTCAAGGACTCAGCCCCAGCATTTT	CASSASSRTQPQHF
TRBV5-4	-	-	TRBJ2-5	TGTGCCAGCAGCACCGCGCGGACCACCCAAGAGACCCAGTACTTC	CASSTARTTQETQYF
TRBV15	-	-	TRBJ1-1	TGTGCCACTAGAACACACCCGAACACTGAAGCTTTCTTT	CATRTHPNTEAFF
TRBV6-2/TRBV6-3	-	TRBD2	TRBJ2-5	TGTGCCAGCAGTTACACTAGCGGGGACCAAGAGACCCAGTACTTC	CASSYTSGDQETQYF
TRBV27	few	-	TRBJ1-5	TGTGCCAGCGGCCCGTCCGGGTCGAATCAGCCCCAGCATTTT	CASGPSGSNQPQHF
TRBV6-6	-	-	TRBJ2-7	TGTGCCAGCAGGGGCGGAACTGGGTCCGAGCAGTACTTC	CASRGGTGSEQYF
TRBV18	-	TRBD2	TRBJ2-3	TGTGCCAGCTCTCTGACTAGCGGGGATACGCAGTATTTT	CASSLTSGDTQYF
TRBV19	-	TRBD1	TRBJ2-7	TGTGCCAGTAATACCAACCCGGGCAGGGGGCGCGACGAGCAGTACTTC	CASNTNPGRGRDEQYF
TRBV28	-	TRBD1	TRBJ1-5	TGTGCCAGCAGTTACGCAGGGGGCGACGATCAGCCCCAGCATTTT	CASSYAGGDDQPQHF
TRBV2	-	-	TRBJ1-2	TGTGCCAGCAGTGAAATGGACCGAACCTCGTCAACTAATGGCTACACCTTC	CASSEMDRTSSTNGYTF
TRBV2	-	TRBD1	TRBJ1-5	TGTGCCAGCAGGACCGGGACAGGGTCGGATCAGCCCCAGCATTTT	CASRTGTGSDQPQHF
TRBV9	-	TRBD2	TRBJ2-5	TGTGCCAGCAGCGTAGGACTAGCGGTTCAAGAGACCCAGTACTTC	CASSVGLAVQETQYF
TRBV18	-	-	TRBJ2-1	TGTGCCAGCTCACCCGACACCTACTACAATGAGCAGTTCTTC	CASSPDTYYNEQFF
TRBV6-2/TRBV6-3	-	-	TRBJ2-1	TGTGCCAGCAGTTACTCGAGGGGACAGCGGAGGGGAGGGAATGAGCAGTTCTTC	CASSYSRGQRRGGNEQFF
TRBV7-2	-	-	TRBJ2-5	TGTGCCAGCAGCTCGTATCTCGAACGGGAGACCCAGTACTTC	CASSSYLERETQYF
TRBV2	-	-	TRBJ2-3	TGTGCCAGCAGTGAATCGTCGGCAGATACGCAGTATTTT	CASSESSADTQYF
TRBV7-9	-	-	TRBJ2-1	TGTGCCAGCAGCTTAGAATACGGGCAGTTCTTC	CASSLEYGQFF
TRBV11-2	-	-	TRBJ1-1	TGTGCCAGCAGCTTACAGATGAACACTGAAGCTTTCTTT	CASSLQMNTEAFF
TRBV19	once	TRBD1	TRBJ1-5	TGTGCCAGTACCCGGGACAGGGGAGCCAGCAATCAGCCCCAGCATTTT	CASTRDRGASNQPQHF
TRBV6-5	-	-	TRBJ1-5	TGTGCCAGCAGTTACTCGATCGGGTATAGCAATCAGCCCCAGCATTTT	CASSYSIGYSNQPQHF
TRBV6-2/TRBV6-3	-	TRBD2	TRBJ2-7	TGTGCCAGCAGTTACTCGACTAGCGGGGGCTTTCCCTACGAGCAGTACTTC	CASSYSTSGGFPYEQYF
TRBV27	-	-	TRBJ1-3	TGTGCCAGCAGTCTCACGAGGCGCTCTGGAAACACCATATATTTT	CASSLTRRSGNTIYF